The rows below give T cell receptor beta chains drawn from one sample of a study of vaccination effects on CD4 cells after COVID-19. The data were produced by immunoSEQ multiplex PCR, yet TCRdb's version contains in-frame clones alone and is incomplete. Of 30,000 to 35,000 clones listed, 60% to 75% are singletons. Antigens of these TCRs are unknown. This specimen was CD4+ T cells from PBMCs cultured with HCoV-OC43 spike peptides, taken before COVID-19 vaccination. These receptors all stem from a human donor who received a COVID-19 vaccine. Each CDR3 is given with its conserved first and last residue. A D gene is named only where the DNA matches it firmly. Clone size appears in some rows only: once, few, many, or a class for an expanded clone.

cdr3_length: 17
j_call: TRBJ2-5
clone_size: .
d_call: TRBD2
v_call: TRBV5-1
cdr3_aa: CASKEIAGGIVQETQYF
cdr3_nt: TGCGCCAGCAAAGAAATAGCGGGAGGAATTGTCCAAGAGACCCAGTACTTC

cdr3_length: 14
j_call: TRBJ2-6
clone_size: .
d_call: .
v_call: TRBV3-1/TRBV3-2
cdr3_aa: CASSLTGKANVLTF
cdr3_nt: TGTGCCAGCAGCCTTACAGGGAAGGCCAACGTCCTGACTTTC

cdr3_length: 13
j_call: TRBJ1-1
clone_size: .
d_call: .
v_call: TRBV18
cdr3_aa: CASSPTMNTEAFF
cdr3_nt: TGTGCCAGCTCACCGACTATGAACACTGAAGCTTTCTTT

cdr3_length: 11
j_call: TRBJ2-1
clone_size: .
d_call: .
v_call: TRBV6-2/TRBV6-3
cdr3_aa: CASSWEGEQFF
cdr3_nt: TGTGCCAGCAGTTGGGAAGGTGAGCAGTTCTTC

cdr3_length: 17
j_call: TRBJ2-3
clone_size: few
d_call: TRBD2
v_call: TRBV9
cdr3_aa: CASSVGSGGISTDTQYF
cdr3_nt: TGTGCCAGCAGCGTCGGTAGCGGGGGTATTAGCACAGATACGCAGTATTTT

cdr3_length: 11
j_call: TRBJ2-5
clone_size: once
d_call: TRBD1
v_call: TRBV2
cdr3_aa: CASLYRGTQYF
cdr3_nt: TGTGCCAGCCTCTACAGGGGGACCCAGTACTTC

cdr3_length: 16
j_call: TRBJ1-5
clone_size: few
d_call: .
v_call: TRBV3-1/TRBV3-2
cdr3_aa: CASSQDSGGNGQPQHF
cdr3_nt: TGTGCCAGCAGCCAAGACTCCGGGGGCAACGGTCAGCCCCAGCATTTT

cdr3_length: 17
j_call: TRBJ2-7
clone_size: .
d_call: TRBD1
v_call: TRBV6-2/TRBV6-3
cdr3_aa: CASSYSSGGQGAYEQYF
cdr3_nt: TGTGCCAGCAGTTACTCATCTGGAGGACAGGGGGCCTACGAGCAGTACTTC

cdr3_length: 16
j_call: TRBJ2-5
clone_size: .
d_call: .
v_call: TRBV7-2
cdr3_aa: CASSLRSGVSSETQYF
cdr3_nt: TGTGCCAGCAGCTTACGCTCGGGAGTATCGTCGGAGACCCAGTACTTC

cdr3_length: 17
j_call: TRBJ2-6
clone_size: .
d_call: TRBD2
v_call: TRBV18
cdr3_aa: CASSPKAGSSGANVLTF
cdr3_nt: TGTGCCAGCTCACCAAAAGCGGGAAGCTCTGGGGCCAACGTCCTGACTTTC

cdr3_length: 13
j_call: TRBJ2-3
clone_size: .
d_call: .
v_call: TRBV10-3
cdr3_aa: CAISASGTDTQYF
cdr3_nt: TGTGCCATCAGTGCTAGCGGCACAGATACGCAGTATTTT